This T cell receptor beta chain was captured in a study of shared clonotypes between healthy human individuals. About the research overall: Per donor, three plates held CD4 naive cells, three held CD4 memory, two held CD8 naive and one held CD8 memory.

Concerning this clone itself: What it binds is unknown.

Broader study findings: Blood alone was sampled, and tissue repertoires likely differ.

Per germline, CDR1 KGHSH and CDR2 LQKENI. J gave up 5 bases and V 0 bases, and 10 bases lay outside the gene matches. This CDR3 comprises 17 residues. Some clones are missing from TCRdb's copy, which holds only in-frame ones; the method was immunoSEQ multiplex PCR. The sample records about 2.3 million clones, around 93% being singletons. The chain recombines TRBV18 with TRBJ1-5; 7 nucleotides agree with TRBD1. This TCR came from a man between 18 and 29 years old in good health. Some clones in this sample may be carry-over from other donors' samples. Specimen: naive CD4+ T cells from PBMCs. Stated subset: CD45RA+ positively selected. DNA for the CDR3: TGTGCCAGCTCACCACCGGGGACAGACCCGTCACATCAGCCCCAGCATTTT. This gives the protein CASSPPGTDPSHQPQHF.